The clone carrying this TCR beta chain was detected many times. Its cognate antigen is unknown. This entry belongs to a study of neurological immune-mediated disorders. Study-wide results and caveats: It was the repertoires of 18 of 34 multiple sclerosis patients that phylogenetic grouping placed in one related-CDR3 cluster, which is a possible signature. Expansion of TCR clones was greatest in HTLV-1-associated myelopathy and smallest in multiple sclerosis, where it fell below that of healthy controls.

V lost 5 bases and J lost 1, with 22 bases in between. The CDR3 loop spans 17 amino acids. CDR1 and CDR2 (germline): DFQATT, SNEGSKA (reference sequence). TCRdb processed the 5' RACE reads anew with MiXCR; each CDR3 protein has one entry. The sample carries about 55,000 distinct CDR3 sequences, roughly 3.5% recorded once. The specimen sequenced was PBMCs. This TCR was recovered from a man aged 25-45 years with multiple sclerosis. V gene TRBV20-1 combines with J gene TRBJ2-3; TRBD2 might be the D (6 bases). CDR3 nucleotide sequence: TGCAGTGCTCCTATCATTAGCGGACAACGAGGCACAGATACGCAGTATTTT. This gives the protein CSAPIISGQRGTDTQYF.